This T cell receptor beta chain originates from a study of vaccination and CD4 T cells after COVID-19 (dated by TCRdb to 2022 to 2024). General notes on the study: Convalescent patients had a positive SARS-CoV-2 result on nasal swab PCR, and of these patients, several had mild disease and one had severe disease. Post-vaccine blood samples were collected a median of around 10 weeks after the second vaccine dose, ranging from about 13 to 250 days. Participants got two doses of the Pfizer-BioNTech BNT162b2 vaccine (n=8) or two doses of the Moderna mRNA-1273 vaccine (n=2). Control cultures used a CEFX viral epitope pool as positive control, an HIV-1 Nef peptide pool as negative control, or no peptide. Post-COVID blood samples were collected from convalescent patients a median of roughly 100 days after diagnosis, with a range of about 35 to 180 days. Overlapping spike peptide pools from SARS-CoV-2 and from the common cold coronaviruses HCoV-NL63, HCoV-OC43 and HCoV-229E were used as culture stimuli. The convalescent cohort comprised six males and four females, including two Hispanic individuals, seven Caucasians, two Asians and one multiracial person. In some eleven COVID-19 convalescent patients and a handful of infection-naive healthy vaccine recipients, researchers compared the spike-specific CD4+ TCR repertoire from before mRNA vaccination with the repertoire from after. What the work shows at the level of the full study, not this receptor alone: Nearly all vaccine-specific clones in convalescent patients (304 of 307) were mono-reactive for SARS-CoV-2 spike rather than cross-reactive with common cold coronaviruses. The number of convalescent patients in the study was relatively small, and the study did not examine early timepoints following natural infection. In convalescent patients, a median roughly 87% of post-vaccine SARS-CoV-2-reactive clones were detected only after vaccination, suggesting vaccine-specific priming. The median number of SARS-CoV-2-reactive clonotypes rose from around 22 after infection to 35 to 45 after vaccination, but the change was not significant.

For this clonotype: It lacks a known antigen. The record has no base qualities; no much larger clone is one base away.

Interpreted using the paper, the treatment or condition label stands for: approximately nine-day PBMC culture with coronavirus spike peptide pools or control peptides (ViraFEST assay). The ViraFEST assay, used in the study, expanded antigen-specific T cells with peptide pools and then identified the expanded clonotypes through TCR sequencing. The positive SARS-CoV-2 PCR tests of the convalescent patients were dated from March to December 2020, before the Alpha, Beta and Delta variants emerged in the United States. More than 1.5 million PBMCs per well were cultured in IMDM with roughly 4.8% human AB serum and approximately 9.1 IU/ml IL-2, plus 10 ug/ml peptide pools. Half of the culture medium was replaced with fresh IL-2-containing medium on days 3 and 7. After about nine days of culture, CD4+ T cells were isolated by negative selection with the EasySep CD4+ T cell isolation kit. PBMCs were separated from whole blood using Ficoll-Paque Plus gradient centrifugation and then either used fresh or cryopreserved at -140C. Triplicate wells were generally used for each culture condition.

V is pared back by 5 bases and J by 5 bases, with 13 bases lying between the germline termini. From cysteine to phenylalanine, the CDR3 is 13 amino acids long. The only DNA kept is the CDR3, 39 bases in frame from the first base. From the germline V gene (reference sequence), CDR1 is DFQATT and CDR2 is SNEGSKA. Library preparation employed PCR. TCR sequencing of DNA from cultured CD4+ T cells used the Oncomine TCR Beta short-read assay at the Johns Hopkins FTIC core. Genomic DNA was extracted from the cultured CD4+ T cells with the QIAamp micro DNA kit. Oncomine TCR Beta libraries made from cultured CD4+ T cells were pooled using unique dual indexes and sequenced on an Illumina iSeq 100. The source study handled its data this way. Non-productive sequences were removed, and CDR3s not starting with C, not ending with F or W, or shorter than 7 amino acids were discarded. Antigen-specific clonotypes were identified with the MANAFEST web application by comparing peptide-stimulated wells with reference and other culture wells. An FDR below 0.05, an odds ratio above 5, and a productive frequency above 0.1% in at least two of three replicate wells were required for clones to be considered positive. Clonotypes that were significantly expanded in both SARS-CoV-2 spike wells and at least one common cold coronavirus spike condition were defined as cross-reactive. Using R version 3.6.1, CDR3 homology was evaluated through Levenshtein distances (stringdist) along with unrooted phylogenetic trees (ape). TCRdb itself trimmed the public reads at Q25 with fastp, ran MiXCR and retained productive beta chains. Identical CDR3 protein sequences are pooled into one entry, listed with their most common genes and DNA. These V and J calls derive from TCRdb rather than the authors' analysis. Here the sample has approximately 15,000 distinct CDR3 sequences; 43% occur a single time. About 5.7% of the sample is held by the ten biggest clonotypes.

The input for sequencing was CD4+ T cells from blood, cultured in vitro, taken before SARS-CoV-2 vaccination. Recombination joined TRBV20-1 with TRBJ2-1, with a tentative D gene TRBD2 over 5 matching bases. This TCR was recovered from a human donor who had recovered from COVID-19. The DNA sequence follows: TGCAGTGCTGACTCGGGAACCAACAATGAGCAGTTCTTC. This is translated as CSADSGTNNEQFF.